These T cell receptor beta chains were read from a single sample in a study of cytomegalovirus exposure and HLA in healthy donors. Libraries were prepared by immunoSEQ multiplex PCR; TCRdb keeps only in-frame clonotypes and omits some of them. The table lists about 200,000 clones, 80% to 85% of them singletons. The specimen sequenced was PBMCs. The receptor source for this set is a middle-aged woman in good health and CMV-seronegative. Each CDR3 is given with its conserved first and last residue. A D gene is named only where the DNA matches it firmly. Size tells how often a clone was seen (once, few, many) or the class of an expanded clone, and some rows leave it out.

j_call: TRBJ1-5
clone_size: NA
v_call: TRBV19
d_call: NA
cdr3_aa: CASSILAAVYSNQPQHF
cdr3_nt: TGTGCCAGTAGTATCCTTGCGGCAGTATATAGCAATCAGCCCCAGCATTTT

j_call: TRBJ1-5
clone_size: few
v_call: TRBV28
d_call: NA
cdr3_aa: CASSSSYSNQPQHF
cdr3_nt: TGTGCCAGCAGTTCCTCCTATAGCAATCAGCCCCAGCATTTT

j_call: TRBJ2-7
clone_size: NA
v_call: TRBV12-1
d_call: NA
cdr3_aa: CASSTGGRSYEQYF
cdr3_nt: TGTGCCAGCAGCACAGGGGGCCGCTCCTACGAGCAGTACTTC

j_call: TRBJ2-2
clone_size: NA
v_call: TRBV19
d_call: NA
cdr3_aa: CASSPSWGASNTGELFF
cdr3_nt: TGTGCCAGTAGTCCAAGCTGGGGAGCCTCGAACACCGGGGAGCTGTTTTTT

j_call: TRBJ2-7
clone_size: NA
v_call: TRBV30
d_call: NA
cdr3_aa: CAWGSAYEQYF
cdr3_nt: TGTGCCTGGGGCTCCGCCTACGAGCAGTACTTC

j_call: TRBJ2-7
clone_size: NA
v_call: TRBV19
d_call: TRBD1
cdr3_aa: CASSFGTGGSYEQYF
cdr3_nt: TGTGCCAGTAGTTTCGGGACAGGGGGATCCTACGAGCAGTACTTC

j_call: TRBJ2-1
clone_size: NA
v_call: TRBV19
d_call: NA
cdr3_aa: CASSRDPVRHEQFF
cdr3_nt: TGTGCCAGTAGTCGGGATCCTGTAAGGCATGAGCAGTTCTTC

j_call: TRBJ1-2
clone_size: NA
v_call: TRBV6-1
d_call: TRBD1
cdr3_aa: CASSPPGQGSGYTF
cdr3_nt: TGTGCCAGCAGTCCACCGGGACAGGGGAGCGGCTACACCTTC

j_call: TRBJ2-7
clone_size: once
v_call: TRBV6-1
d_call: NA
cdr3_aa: CASSAFASEQYF
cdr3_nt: TGTGCCAGCAGTGCCTTCGCGAGCGAGCAGTACTTC

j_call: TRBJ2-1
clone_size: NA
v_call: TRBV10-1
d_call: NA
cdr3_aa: CASSDGGSYNEQFF
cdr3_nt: TGCGCCAGCAGTGATGGCGGGTCCTACAATGAGCAGTTCTTC

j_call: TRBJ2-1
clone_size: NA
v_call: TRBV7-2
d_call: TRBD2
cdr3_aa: CASSLVLAGGHNEQFF
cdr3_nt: TGTGCCAGCAGCTTAGTGCTAGCGGGAGGGCACAATGAGCAGTTCTTC

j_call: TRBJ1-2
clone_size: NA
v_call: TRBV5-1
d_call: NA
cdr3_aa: CASSLGQSYYGYTF
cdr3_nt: TGCGCCAGCAGCTTGGGACAGTCCTACTATGGCTACACCTTC

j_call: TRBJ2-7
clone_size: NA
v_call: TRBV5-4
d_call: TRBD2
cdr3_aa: CASSLTSGTNEQYF
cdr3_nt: TGTGCCAGCAGCTTGACTAGCGGGACAAACGAGCAGTACTTC

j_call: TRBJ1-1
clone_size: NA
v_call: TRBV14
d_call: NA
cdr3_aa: CASSQDSSSWNTEAFF
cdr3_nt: TGTGCCAGCAGCCAAGATAGTTCAAGCTGGAACACTGAAGCTTTCTTT

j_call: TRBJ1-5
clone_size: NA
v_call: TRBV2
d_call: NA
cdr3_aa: CASSEGALTYSNQPQHF
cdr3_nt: TGTGCCAGCAGTGAAGGGGCACTTACATATAGCAATCAGCCCCAGCATTTT

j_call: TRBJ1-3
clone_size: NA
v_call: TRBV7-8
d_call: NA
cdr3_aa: CASSLGQLLSGNTIYF
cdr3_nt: TGTGCCAGCAGCTTAGGACAGTTATTGTCTGGAAACACCATATATTTT

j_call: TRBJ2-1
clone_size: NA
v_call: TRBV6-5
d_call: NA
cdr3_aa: CASSPPKRTYNEQFF
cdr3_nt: TGTGCCAGCAGTCCCCCTAAGAGAACCTACAATGAGCAGTTCTTC

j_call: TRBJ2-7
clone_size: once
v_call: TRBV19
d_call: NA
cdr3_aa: CASSPRTVSYEQYF
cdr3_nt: TGTGCCAGTAGCCCACGGACAGTATCCTACGAGCAGTACTTC

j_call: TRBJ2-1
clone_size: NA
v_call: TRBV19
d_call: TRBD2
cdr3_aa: CASSGGTSGRPRSSYNEQFF
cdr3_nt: TGTGCCAGTAGTGGAGGGACTAGCGGGAGGCCCCGAAGCTCCTACAATGAGCAGTTCTTC

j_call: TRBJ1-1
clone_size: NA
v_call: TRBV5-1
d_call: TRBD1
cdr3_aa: CASSPHRGLNTEAFF
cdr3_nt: TGCGCCAGCAGCCCCCACAGGGGCCTGAACACTGAAGCTTTCTTT

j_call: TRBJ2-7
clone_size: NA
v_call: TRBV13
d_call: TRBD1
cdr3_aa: CASSFTGTAHREQYF
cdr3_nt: TGTGCCAGCAGTTTCACCGGGACAGCCCACCGCGAGCAGTACTTC

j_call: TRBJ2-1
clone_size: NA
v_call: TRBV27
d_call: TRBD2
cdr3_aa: CASSWDYDYNEQFF
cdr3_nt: TGTGCCAGCAGTTGGGACTATGACTACAATGAGCAGTTCTTC

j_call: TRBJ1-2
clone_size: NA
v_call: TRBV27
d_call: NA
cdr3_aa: CASSLEGSLYGYTF
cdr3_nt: TGTGCCAGCAGTTTAGAGGGCTCCCTATATGGCTACACCTTC

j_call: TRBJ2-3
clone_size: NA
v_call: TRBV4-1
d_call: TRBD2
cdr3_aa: CASSRTSGNTDTQYF
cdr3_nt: TGCGCCAGCAGCCGGACTAGCGGGAACACAGATACGCAGTATTTT

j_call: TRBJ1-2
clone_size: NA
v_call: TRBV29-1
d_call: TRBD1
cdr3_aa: CSVSEGANNYGYTF
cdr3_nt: TGCAGCGTTTCGGAGGGGGCTAATAACTATGGCTACACCTTC